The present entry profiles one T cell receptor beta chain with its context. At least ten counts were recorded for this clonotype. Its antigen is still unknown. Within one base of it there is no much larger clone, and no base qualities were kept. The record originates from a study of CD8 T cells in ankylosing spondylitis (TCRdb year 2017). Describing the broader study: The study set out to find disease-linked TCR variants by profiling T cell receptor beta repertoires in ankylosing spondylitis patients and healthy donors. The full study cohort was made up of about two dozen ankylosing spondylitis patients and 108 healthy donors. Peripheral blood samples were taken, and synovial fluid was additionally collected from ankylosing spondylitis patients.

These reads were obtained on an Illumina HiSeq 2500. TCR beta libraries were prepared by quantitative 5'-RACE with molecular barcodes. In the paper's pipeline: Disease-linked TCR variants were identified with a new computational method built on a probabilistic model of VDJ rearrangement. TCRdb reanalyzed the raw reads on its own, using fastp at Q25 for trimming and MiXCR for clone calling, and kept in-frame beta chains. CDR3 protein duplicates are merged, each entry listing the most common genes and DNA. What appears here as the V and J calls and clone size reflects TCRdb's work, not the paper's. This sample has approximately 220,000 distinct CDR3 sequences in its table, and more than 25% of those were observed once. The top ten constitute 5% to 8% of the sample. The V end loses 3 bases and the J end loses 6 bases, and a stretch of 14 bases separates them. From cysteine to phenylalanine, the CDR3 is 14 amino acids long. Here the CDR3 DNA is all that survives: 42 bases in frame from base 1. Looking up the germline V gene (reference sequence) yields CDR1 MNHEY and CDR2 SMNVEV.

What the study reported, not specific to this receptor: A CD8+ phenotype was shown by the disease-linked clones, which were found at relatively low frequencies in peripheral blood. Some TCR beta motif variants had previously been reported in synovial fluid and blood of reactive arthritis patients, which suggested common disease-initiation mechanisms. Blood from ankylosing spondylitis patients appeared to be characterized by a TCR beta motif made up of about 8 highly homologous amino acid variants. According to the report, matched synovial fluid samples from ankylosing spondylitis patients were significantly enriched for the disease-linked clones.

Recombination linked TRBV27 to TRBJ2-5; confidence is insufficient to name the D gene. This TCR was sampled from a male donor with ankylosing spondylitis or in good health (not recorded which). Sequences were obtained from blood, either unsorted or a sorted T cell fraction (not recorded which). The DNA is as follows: TGTGCCAGCAGTTTGCAATCGCTGGGGAAGACCCAGTACTTC. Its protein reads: CASSLQSLGKTQYF.